The rows below give T cell receptor beta chains drawn from one sample of a study of cytomegalovirus exposure and HLA in healthy donors. Produced via immunoSEQ multiplex PCR; TCRdb's table is partial and in-frame only. The sample yields 100,000 or so clones, approximately 70% seen once. Material: PBMCs. All receptors derive from a man aged 25-40 years in good health and CMV-seronegative. The CDR3 runs from the conserved cysteine through the conserved F or W. The D gene is left open where the match is weak. Clone size appears in some rows only: once, few, many, or a class for an expanded clone.

TRBD1,-,TRBJ1-1,TRBV7-2,CASSLQGATEAFF
-,few,TRBJ1-1,TRBV7-9,CASSRGAGGLRNTEAFF
TRBD2,few,TRBJ2-1,TRBV5-4,CASSGGLVKNEQFF
TRBD1,few,TRBJ1-2,TRBV18,CASSPLGQPYGYTF
-,-,TRBJ2-4,TRBV2,CASRGLTVQYF
-,-,TRBJ2-7,TRBV28,CASSFPKIREKGEQYF
TRBD1,few,TRBJ1-5,TRBV6-5,CASRPGGIGQPQHF
-,-,TRBJ1-4,TRBV9,CASSVAGWDEKLFF
TRBD1,-,TRBJ2-2,TRBV5-6,CASSLYDRGTGELFF
-,-,TRBJ1-2,TRBV6-5,CASSYQGYGYTF
TRBD1,-,TRBJ1-1,TRBV2,CATQTGVNTEAFF
TRBD2,once,TRBJ2-1,TRBV6-6,CASSYSREGPHEQFF
-,-,TRBJ1-1,TRBV29-1,CSVDGRDTEAFF
-,-,TRBJ1-4,TRBV7-9,CASSSAGEKLFF
TRBD2,-,TRBJ2-5,TRBV5-1,CASSLGGGRQETQYF
-,few,TRBJ2-7,TRBV4-2,CASSQEASAYEQYF
TRBD1,-,TRBJ1-2,TRBV25-1,CASSVGGQGGDYGYTF
-,once,TRBJ2-7,TRBV28,CASTKPGDEQYF
-,-,TRBJ2-7,TRBV6-6,CASTNRDEQYF
-,-,TRBJ1-3,TRBV19,CASSIDRVETGNTIYF
-,once,TRBJ2-7,TRBV7-8,CASSLVRDSYEQYF
-,-,TRBJ2-2,TRBV11-3,CASSPRDTGELFF
TRBD2,-,TRBJ2-3,TRBV11-3,CASSSYKTSGPQYF
TRBD1,-,TRBJ2-5,TRBV28,CATRTGLQETQYF
-,few,TRBJ2-7,TRBV5-4,CASSQDQGTYEQYF
-,-,TRBJ1-4,TRBV19,CASSIDTGRNEKLFF
-,-,TRBJ1-2,TRBV28,CASSLSGVSYGYTF
-,-,TRBJ1-3,TRBV30,CAWSVRRWFSEGAGNTIYF
TRBD1,-,TRBJ1-2,TRBV18,CASSGTDYNYGYTF
TRBD2,-,TRBJ2-1,TRBV2,CASSQMGLAGGNEQFF
-,few,TRBJ2-1,TRBV19,CASSISSGLYNEQFF
TRBD2,-,TRBJ2-7,TRBV2,CASRIAGSYEQYF
TRBD2,-,TRBJ2-5,TRBV19,CASSPVGAGPQETQYF
-,-,TRBJ1-2,TRBV19,CASSNYLDRGYTF
TRBD2,-,TRBJ2-1,TRBV11-2,CASSFSSSGNEFF
-,few,TRBJ1-2,TRBV6-5,CASSYTGGVYGYTF
-,-,TRBJ2-7,TRBV2,CASSEGGSDLYEQYF
-,-,TRBJ2-7,TRBV11-3,CASRGEYEQYF
TRBD1,-,TRBJ1-2,TRBV6-5,CASSYRQGGYGYTF
-,once,TRBJ2-7,TRBV10-3,CAISESSYEQYF
TRBD1,-,TRBJ2-7,TRBV6-1,CASSGGIGQGDF
TRBD1,-,TRBJ2-7,TRBV7-9,CASSLGEGQLYEQYF
TRBD1,-,TRBJ1-1,TRBV7-9,CASSPWTGDRTEAFF
TRBD1,once,TRBJ1-2,TRBV30,CAWWDRDWVDYGYTF
-,-,TRBJ1-2,TRBV2,CASRKGVGYGYTF
TRBD1,-,TRBJ2-7,TRBV5-4,CASSSNRGMAYEQYF
-,-,TRBJ1-1,TRBV21-1,CASSKVPPGDAEAFF
-,-,TRBJ1-3,TRBV18,CASSPEVRPYSGNTIYF
TRBD2,few,TRBJ2-5,TRBV11-3,CASSPRPSGSETQYF
TRBD1,-,TRBJ1-2,TRBV6-5,CASSYRPGTGVYGYTF
TRBD1,-,TRBJ2-7,TRBV5-6,CASSRDRGYEQYF